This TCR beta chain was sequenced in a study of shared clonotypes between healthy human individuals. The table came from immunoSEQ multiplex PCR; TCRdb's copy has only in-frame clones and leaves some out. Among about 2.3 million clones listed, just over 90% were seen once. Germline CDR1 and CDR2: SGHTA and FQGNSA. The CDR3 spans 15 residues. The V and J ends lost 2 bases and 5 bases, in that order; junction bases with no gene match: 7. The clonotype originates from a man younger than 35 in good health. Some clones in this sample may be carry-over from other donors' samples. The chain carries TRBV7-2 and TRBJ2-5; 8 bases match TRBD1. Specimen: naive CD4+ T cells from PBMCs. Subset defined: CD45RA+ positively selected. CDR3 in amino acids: CASSLRQGSWETQYF. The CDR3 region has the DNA TGTGCCAGCAGCTTAAGACAGGGGAGTTGGGAGACCCAGTACTTC.